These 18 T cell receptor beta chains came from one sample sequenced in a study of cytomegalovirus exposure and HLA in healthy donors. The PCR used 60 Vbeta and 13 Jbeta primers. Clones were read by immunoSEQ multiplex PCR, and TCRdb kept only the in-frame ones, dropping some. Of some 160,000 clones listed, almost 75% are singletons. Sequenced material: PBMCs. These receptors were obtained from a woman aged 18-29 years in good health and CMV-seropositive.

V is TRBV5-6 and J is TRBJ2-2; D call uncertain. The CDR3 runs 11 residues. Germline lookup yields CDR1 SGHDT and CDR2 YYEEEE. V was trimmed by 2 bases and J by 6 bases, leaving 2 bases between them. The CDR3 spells CASSFSGELFF. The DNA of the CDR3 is TGTGCCAGCAGCTTCTCCGGGGAGCTGTTTTTT.

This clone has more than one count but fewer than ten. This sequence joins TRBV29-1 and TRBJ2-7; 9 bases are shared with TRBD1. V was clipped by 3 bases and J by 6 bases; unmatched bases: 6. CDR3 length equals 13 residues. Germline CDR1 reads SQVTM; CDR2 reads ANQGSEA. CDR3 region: CSVEGTGSGEQYF. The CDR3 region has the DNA TGCAGCGTTGAGGGGACAGGGTCTGGCGAGCAGTACTTC.

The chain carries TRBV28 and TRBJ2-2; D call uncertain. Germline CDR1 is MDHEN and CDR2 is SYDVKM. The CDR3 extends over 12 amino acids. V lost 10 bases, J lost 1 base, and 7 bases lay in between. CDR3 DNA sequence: TGTGCCAACTCGATGAACACCGGGGAGCTGTTTTTT. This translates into CANSMNTGELFF. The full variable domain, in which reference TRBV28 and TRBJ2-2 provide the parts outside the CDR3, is DVKVTQSSRYLVKRTGEKVFLECVQDMDHENMFWYRQDPGLGLRLIYFSYDVKMKEKGDIPEGYSVSREKKERFSLILESASTNQTSMYLCANSMNTGELFFGEGSRLTVL.

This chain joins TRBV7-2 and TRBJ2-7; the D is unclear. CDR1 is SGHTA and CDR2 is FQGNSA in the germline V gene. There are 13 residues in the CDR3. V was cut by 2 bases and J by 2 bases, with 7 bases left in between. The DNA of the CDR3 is TGTGCCAGCAGCTTACCCGGAGCCTACGAGCAGTACTTC. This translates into CASSLPGAYEQYF. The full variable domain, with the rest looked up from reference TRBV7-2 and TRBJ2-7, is GAGVSQSPSNKVTEKGKDVELRCDPISGHTALYWYRQSLGQGLEFLIYFQGNSAPDKSGLPSDRFSAERTGGSVSTLTIQRTQQEDSAVYLCASSLPGAYEQYFGPGTRLTVT.

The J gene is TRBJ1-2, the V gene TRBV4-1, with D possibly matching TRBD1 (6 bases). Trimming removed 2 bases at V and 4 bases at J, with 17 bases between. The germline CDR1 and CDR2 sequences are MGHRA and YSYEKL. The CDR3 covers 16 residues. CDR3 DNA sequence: TGCGCCAGCAGCCAAACGGGGGGCGCCCCGAGCTATGGCTACACCTTC. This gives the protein CASSQTGGAPSYGYTF.

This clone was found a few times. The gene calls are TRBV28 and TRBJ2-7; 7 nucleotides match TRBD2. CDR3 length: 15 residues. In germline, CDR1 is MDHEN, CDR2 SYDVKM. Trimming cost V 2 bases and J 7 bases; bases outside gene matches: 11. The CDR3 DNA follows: TGTGCCAGCAGTTTAGAGGAACTAGCGACTTCAGAGCAGTACTTC. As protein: CASSLEELATSEQYF.

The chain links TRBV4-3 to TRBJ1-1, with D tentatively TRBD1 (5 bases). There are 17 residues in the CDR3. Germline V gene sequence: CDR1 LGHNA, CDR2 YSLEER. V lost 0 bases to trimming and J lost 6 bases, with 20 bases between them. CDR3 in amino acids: CASSQDLVRTQNPEAFF. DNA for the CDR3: TGCGCCAGCAGCCAAGATCTTGTACGGACACAGAATCCTGAAGCTTTCTTT.

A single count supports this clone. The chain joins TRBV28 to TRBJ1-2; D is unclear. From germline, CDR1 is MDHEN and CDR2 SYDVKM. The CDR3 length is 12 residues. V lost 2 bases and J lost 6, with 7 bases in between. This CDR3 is CASSLVGDGYTF. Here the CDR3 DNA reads TGTGCCAGCAGTTTAGTCGGTGATGGCTACACCTTC.

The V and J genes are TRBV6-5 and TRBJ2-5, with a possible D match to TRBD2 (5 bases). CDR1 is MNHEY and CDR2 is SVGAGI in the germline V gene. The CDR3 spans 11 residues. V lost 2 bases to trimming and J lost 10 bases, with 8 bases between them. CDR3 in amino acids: CASSYGGLQYF. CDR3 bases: TGTGCCAGCAGTTACGGAGGCCTCCAGTACTTC.

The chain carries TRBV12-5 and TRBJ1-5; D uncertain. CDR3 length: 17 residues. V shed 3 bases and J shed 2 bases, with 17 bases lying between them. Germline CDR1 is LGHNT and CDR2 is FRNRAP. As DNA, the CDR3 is TGTGCTAGTGGTTTCGTGGTCACTGGGCCGGGCAATCAGCCCCAGCATTTT. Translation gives CASGFVVTGPGNQPQHF.

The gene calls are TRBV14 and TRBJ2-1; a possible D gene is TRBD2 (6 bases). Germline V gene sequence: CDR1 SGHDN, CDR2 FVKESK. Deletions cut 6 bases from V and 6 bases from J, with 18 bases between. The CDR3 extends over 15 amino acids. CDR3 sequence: CASRALQGLSNEQFF. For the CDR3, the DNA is TGTGCCAGCAGGGCGCTCCAGGGACTCTCCAATGAGCAGTTCTTC.

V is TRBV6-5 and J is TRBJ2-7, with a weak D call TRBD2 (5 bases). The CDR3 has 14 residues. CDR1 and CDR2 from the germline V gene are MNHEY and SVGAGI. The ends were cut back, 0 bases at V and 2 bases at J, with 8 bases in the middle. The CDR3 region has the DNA TGTGCCAGCAGTTACTCGACACTAGCCTACGAGCAGTACTTC. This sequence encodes CASSYSTLAYEQYF.

The CDR3 nucleotides read TGTGCCTCCGGACTGATGGGTGAAGCTTTCTTT. Its translation is CASGLMGEAFF. The gene calls are TRBV9 and TRBJ1-1; the D is unclear. Germline lookup yields CDR1 SGDLS and CDR2 YYNGEE. Trimming took 10 bases from V and 7 from J, leaving 14 bases between them. This CDR3 region has 11 residues.

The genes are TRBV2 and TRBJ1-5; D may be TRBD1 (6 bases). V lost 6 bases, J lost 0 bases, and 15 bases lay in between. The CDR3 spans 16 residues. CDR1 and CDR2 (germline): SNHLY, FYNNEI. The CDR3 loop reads CASREEYRVSNQPQHF. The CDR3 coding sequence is TGTGCCAGCAGAGAGGAATACAGGGTTAGCAATCAGCCCCAGCATTTT.

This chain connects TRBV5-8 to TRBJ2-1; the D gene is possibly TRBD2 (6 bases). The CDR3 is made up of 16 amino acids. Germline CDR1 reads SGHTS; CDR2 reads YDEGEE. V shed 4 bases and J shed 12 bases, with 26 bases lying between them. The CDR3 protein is CASSHPTGLLRAGQFF. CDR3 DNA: TGTGCCAGCAGCCACCCCACGGGACTTTTGAGGGCGGGGCAGTTCTTC.

The CDR3 sequence: CATSRDTYSGNTIYF. DNA of the CDR3: TGTGCCACCAGCAGAGACACCTACTCTGGAAACACCATATATTTT. The genes are TRBV15 and TRBJ1-3; D is unresolved. The germline gives CDR1 LNHNV, CDR2 YYDKDF (reference sequence). The CDR3 sequence is 15 residues long. V dropped 0 bases and J dropped 0 bases, with 6 bases sitting between them.

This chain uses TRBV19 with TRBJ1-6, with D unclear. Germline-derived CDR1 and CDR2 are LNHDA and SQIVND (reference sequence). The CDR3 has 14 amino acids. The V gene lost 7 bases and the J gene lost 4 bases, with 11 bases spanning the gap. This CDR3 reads CASTSGLYNSPLHF. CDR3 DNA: TGTGCCAGTACCTCCGGACTTTATAATTCACCCCTCCACTTT.

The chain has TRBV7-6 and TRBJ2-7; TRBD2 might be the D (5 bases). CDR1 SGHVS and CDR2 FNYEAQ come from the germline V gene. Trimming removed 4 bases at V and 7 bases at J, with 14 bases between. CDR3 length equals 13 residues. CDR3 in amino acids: CASSSPGREEQYF. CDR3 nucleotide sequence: TGTGCCAGCAGCTCCCCGGGAAGAGAGGAGCAGTACTTC.